This T cell receptor beta chain is drawn from a study of PD-L1 blockade in urothelial cancer (dated by TCRdb to the late 2010s). Regarding the complete study: All patients started therapy around 2014 and received atezolizumab 1,200 mg intravenously every 3 weeks. Blood samples gave median yields of roughly 150,000 T cells and over 80,000 unique TCRs, along with a median clonality of approximately 0.084. Whole exome sequencing and RNA sequencing of pretreatment tumors were performed alongside TCR sequencing in the same patients. Blood samples were analyzed at two time points: 3 weeks after treatment start (second dose) and 6 weeks after treatment start. Durable clinical benefit was achieved by nine patients but not by the remaining 20. Progression-free survival longer than 6 months counted as durable clinical benefit, and TCR features were additionally tested against both progression-free and overall survival. TCR sequencing covered pretreatment tumor samples and matched, serially collected peripheral blood taken before and after atezolizumab treatment. Somatic, immune and clinical correlates of response to PD-L1 blockade with atezolizumab in urothelial cancer were the focus of an exploratory multi-omic analysis. Patients had an ECOG performance status of 0 or 1 and had received between 0 and 3 prior chemotherapy regimens. Pretreatment blood TCR-seq was available for nearly 30 patients, at least one posttreatment blood collection was obtained for approximately 24 patients, and tumor TCR-seq was available for approximately 24 patients. About 85% of the 29 patients were identified as males with urothelial cancer of bladder origin, and a prior smoking history was reported by 18 of 29 patients.

The CDR3, cysteine through phenylalanine, is 11 amino acids long. Only CDR3 DNA remains: 33 bases, in frame from the first base. Sequences MDHEN (CDR1) and SYDVKM (CDR2) are obtained from the germline V gene. Unmatched junction bases come to 3, with V trimmed by 4 bases and J by 16 bases. This clone showed up just a few times. It lacks a known antigen. The input lacks base qualities; no much larger clone sits a single base away. Overall study results and their limits: At 3 weeks after the start of treatment, tumor-associated TCR clones in peripheral blood had expanded more in patients with durable benefit (n ≈ 24, p = 0.022). A pretreatment peripheral blood TCR clonality below the median was linked to improved progression-free and overall survival. Small sample size (n ≈ 29) and many exploratory analyses mean the results are intended to be hypothesis-generating.

The label giving this sample's time point can be read as: pretreatment peripheral blood. The cohort comprised 25 to 30 patients with locally advanced or metastatic urothelial carcinoma treated at Memorial Sloan Kettering on a trial protocol. Peripheral blood mononuclear cells were collected pretreatment and during treatment, with between 1 and 8 total time points obtained per patient. The Qiagen DNeasy Blood extraction kit was used to purify genomic DNA from total PBMCs and tumor samples. Collected pretreatment and during treatment, PBMCs were isolated and stored as previously described. To estimate absolute template abundance from read counts, synthetic TCR analog templates were spiked into each PCR. Using the immunoSEQ assay, TCRbeta CDR3 regions were amplified from genomic DNA with bias-controlled V and J gene primers. Rearranged TCRbeta segments were sequenced at approximately 20X coverage. As for how the authors treated the data: Sequencing errors were corrected by clustering and CDR3s were annotated against IMGT to assign V, D and J genes. Only productive TCRbeta rearrangements were used in downstream analyses, excluding out-of-frame or stop-codon sequences. Clonality was calculated as one minus the Shannon entropy normalized by the log of the number of unique productive sequences. Clones differing between time points or between blood and tumor were identified using Fisher's exact test with Benjamini-Hochberg correction, with an adjusted p below 0.01 applied as the threshold. TCRdb obtained this table from immuneACCESS and retained in-frame rearrangements with V and J assigned. These tables miss some clones; where compared with another copy, unresolved V genes account for less than half of the shortfall, and the remainder is unexplained. V, J and clone size were drawn from that table, and D and trimming were deduced from the DNA. In all, the sample holds around 130,000 clones, and about 88% of those were seen once. The ten largest clones add up to roughly 3.5% of the sample.

Here the sequenced sample was PBMCs, taken around atezolizumab (anti-PD-L1) treatment. The chain joins TRBV28 to TRBJ1-4; the central 10 bases match TRBD1. This TCR derives from a man in his fifties with urothelial cancer. The CDR3 loop reads CASSSTGGSFF. The DNA sequence is as follows: TGTGCCAGCAGTTCGACAGGGGGCTCGTTTTTT.